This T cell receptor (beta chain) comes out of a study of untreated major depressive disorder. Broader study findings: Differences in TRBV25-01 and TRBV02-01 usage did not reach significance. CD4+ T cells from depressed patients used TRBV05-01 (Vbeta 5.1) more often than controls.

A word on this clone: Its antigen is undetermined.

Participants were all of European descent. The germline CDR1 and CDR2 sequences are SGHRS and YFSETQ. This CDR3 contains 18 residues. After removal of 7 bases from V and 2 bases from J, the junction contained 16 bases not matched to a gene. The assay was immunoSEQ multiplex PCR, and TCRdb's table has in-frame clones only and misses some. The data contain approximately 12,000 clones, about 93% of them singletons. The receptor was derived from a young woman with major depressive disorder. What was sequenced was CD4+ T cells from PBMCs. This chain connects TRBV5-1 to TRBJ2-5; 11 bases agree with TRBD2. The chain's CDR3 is CASLTSETGLAVQETQYF. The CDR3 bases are TGCGCCAGCCTCACCTCGGAAACGGGACTAGCGGTTCAAGAGACCCAGTACTTC.